This passage covers 21 T cell receptor beta chains from one sample sequenced in a study of cytomegalovirus exposure and HLA in healthy donors. Both 60 Vbeta primers and 13 Jbeta primers went into the PCR. Clones were sequenced by immunoSEQ multiplex PCR, and TCRdb holds only the in-frame ones, with some missing. The data hold roughly 200,000 clones, with 80% to 90% observed a single time. The sample consisted of PBMCs. The receptors come from a man aged 35-49 years in good health and CMV-seropositive.

The chain employs TRBV5-4 and TRBJ1-2, with 8 positions matching TRBD1. The CDR3 totals 15 residues. Germline values: CDR1 SGHNT, CDR2 YYREEE (reference sequence). V was clipped by 2 bases and J by 8 bases; unmatched bases: 11. CDR3 coding DNA: TGTGCCAGCAGCTTCTCAGGGGGCGCGATCAGAGGCTACACCTTC. This codes for CASSFSGGAIRGYTF.

The chain is built from TRBV7-2 and TRBJ2-3; the D is unclear. The germline gives CDR1 SGHTA, CDR2 FQGNSA. The V gene lost 7 bases and the J gene lost 4 bases, with 21 bases spanning the gap. This CDR3 contains 16 residues. CDR3 in amino acids: CASNLGVAVAPDTQYF. The CDR3, as DNA: TGTGCCAGCAACCTAGGAGTGGCGGTGGCCCCAGATACGCAGTATTTT.

This clone was found once. The chain recombines TRBV4-2 with TRBJ1-4, with 9 bases identical to TRBD1. Germline CDR1 reads LGHNA; CDR2 reads YNFKEQ. This CDR3 is 15 amino acids long. V shed 1 base, J shed 8 bases, and the junction held 5 bases outside the gene matches. The DNA for the CDR3 is TGTGCCAGCAGCCAAGCGGACAGGGGAGGGGAAAAACTGTTTTTT. Its translation is CASSQADRGGEKLFF.

The rearrangement joins TRBV6-6 to TRBJ2-5, with D tentatively TRBD2 (6 bases). CDR1 is MNHNY and CDR2 is SVGAGI in the germline V gene (reference sequence). V dropped 0 bases and J dropped 4 bases, with 12 bases sitting between them. CDR3 length: 15 amino acids. CDR3 in DNA: TGTGCCAGCAGTTACTCGGAGGGAGGTGGAGAGACCCAGTACTTC. Residues: CASSYSEGGGETQYF.

The V and J genes are TRBV11-2 and TRBJ2-7; maybe TRBD2 (6 bases). The germline CDR1 and CDR2 sequences are SGHAT and FQNNGV. Trimming left V 0 bases short and J 4 bases short, with 10 bases between. The CDR3 is made up of 14 amino acids. CDR3 nucleotides: TGTGCCAGCAGCTTAGACAGGGAGGTGTACGAGCAGTACTTC. Encoded protein: CASSLDREVYEQYF.

This chain joins TRBV29-1 and TRBJ2-1; 7 bases agree with TRBD2. The CDR3 runs to 14 residues. Germline V gene lookup returns CDR1 SQVTM and CDR2 ANQGSEA. The trim removed 8 bases at V and 2 bases at J, leaving 9 bases unmatched. The CDR3 region is CSLWGGGTYNEQFF. The CDR3 DNA sequence: TGCAGCCTCTGGGGGGGAGGGACCTACAATGAGCAGTTCTTC.

The chain joins TRBV6-5 to TRBJ1-1, with 8 bases aligning to TRBD1. Germline assignment: CDR1 MNHEY and CDR2 SVGAGI. The CDR3 is 13 amino acids. The V and J ends lost 6 bases and 10 bases, in that order; junction bases with no gene match: 10. The chain's CDR3 is CASSLAGGSGAFF. The CDR3 DNA sequence: TGTGCCAGCAGCCTGGCAGGGGGCTCAGGAGCTTTCTTT.

The genes are TRBV6-5 and TRBJ2-7, with 9 bases matching TRBD1. The trim removed 4 bases at V and 6 bases at J, leaving 1 base unmatched. In germline, CDR1 is MNHEY, CDR2 SVGAGI. There are 12 residues in the CDR3. The CDR3 DNA reads as TGTGCCAGCAGTTGGGACAGGGCCGAGCAGTACTTC. Translation: CASSWDRAEQYF.

This clone came up a few times. V gene TRBV6-4 combines with J gene TRBJ1-1, with unresolved D. Germline assignment: CDR1 MRHNA and CDR2 SNTAGT. Trimming removed 2 bases at V and 0 bases at J, with 7 bases between. CDR3 size: 14 residues. The CDR3 is CASSDNSLNTEAFF. CDR3 nucleotide sequence: TGTGCCAGCAGTGACAATAGCCTGAACACTGAAGCTTTCTTT.

The V gene is TRBV19, the J gene TRBJ1-5, with TRBD1 as a possible D gene (5 bases). The V end was cut by 10 bases, the J end by 4 bases, with 14 bases between. Germline assignment: CDR1 LNHDA and CDR2 SQIVND (reference sequence). The CDR3 extends over 13 amino acids. CDR3 region: CATNWGVNQPQHF. For the CDR3, the DNA is TGTGCCACTAACTGGGGGGTAAATCAGCCCCAGCATTTT.

The chain has TRBV6-5 and TRBJ1-1; D remains ambiguous. The CDR3 loop spans 14 amino acids. Germline CDR1 MNHEY, CDR2 SVGAGI. Trimming stripped 0 bases from V and 6 bases from J, with 11 bases between. CDR3 sequence (DNA): TGTGCCAGCAGTTACTCGTGGCAGAGGGCTGAAGCTTTCTTT. It is translated as CASSYSWQRAEAFF.

The CDR3 bases are TGTGCCAGTAGAGGTGCAGCGGCCGACGATAAGGATGAGCAGTTCTTC. Residues: CASRGAAADDKDEQFF. The V and J genes are TRBV19 and TRBJ2-1; possibly TRBD2 for D (5 bases). This CDR3 region has 16 residues. Germline V lookup: CDR1 LNHDA, CDR2 SQIVND (reference sequence). V was trimmed by 6 bases and J by 8 bases, leaving 23 bases between them.

The chain couples TRBV11-1 to TRBJ2-7; TRBD2 matches 8 bases. The germline V gene encodes CDR1 SGHAT and CDR2 FQDESV (reference sequence). J was trimmed by 3 bases and V by 7 bases; bases with no gene match: 8. CDR3 length equals 14 residues. The CDR3 coding sequence is TGTGCCAGCATGGCCAGCGGGAGTCGCTACGAGCAGTACTTC. Protein sequence: CASMASGSRYEQYF.

The CDR3 region has the DNA TGTGCCAGCAGTAAGAACCCCCGAGGATTGGTTGTAAGATCCTACGAGCAGTACTTC. Protein: CASSKNPRGLVVRSYEQYF. V is TRBV2 and J is TRBJ2-7; no definite D call. V dropped 5 bases and J dropped 1 base, with 27 bases sitting between them. CDR3 size: 19 residues. Looked up from germline, CDR1 is SNHLY and CDR2 is FYNNEI.

This chain connects TRBV5-1 to TRBJ1-1; the D is unclear. The CDR3 covers 12 residues. Trimming shortened V by 6 bases and J by 3 bases, and 9 bases separated the two germline ends. In germline, CDR1 is SGHRS, CDR2 YFSETQ. CDR3 sequence: CASKDAYTEAFF. The CDR3, as DNA: TGCGCCAGCAAAGATGCGTACACTGAAGCTTTCTTT.

This clone turned up a few times. The chain links TRBV29-1 to TRBJ1-1; TRBD1 matches at 7 bases. Losses at the gene ends were 6 bases for V and 0 bases for J; bases not matched to a gene: 1. Per germline, CDR1 SQVTM and CDR2 ANQGSEA. CDR3 length equals 12 residues. The DNA of the CDR3 is TGCAGCGTGGGACAGATGAACACTGAAGCTTTCTTT. This translates into CSVGQMNTEAFF.

The rearrangement links TRBV5-1 to TRBJ2-7, with 8 bases fitting TRBD1. CDR1 and CDR2 from the germline V gene are SGHRS and YFSETQ. This CDR3 is 14 amino acids long. With 2 bases clipped from V and 6 bases from J, the junction kept 7 bases outside the gene matches. The CDR3 DNA reads TGCGCCAGCAGCTTTGATAGACAGGGGTTCGAGCAGTACTTC. Its protein is CASSFDRQGFEQYF.

The rearrangement uses TRBV18 and TRBJ1-6; tentative D call: TRBD1 (5 bases). Trimming stripped 3 bases from V and 6 bases from J, with 12 bases between. This CDR3 has 15 amino acids. Germline V gives CDR1 KGHSH, CDR2 LQKENI. CDR3 bases: TGTGCCAGCTCACCGAACCAGGGTGGTAATTCACCCCTCCACTTT. As protein: CASSPNQGGNSPLHF.

This clone was seen more than once but under ten times. V usage is TRBV9 and J usage is TRBJ1-6, with a weak D call TRBD1 (6 bases). Looked up from germline, CDR1 is SGDLS and CDR2 is YYNGEE. CDR3 size: 15 residues. V was pared by 3 bases and J by 6 bases, with 13 bases between. The CDR3 here is CASSEQGYGNSPLHF. The CDR3 DNA sequence: TGTGCCAGCAGCGAACAGGGTTATGGTAATTCACCCCTCCACTTT.

This clone came up once. The chain recombines TRBV30 with TRBJ2-4; D possibly corresponds to TRBD1 (6 bases). V lost 5 bases and J lost 2, with 13 bases in between. This CDR3 spans 14 amino acids. The germline V gene has CDR1 GTSNPN and CDR2 SVGIG (reference sequence). The CDR3: CAWGVQGTKNIQYF. The CDR3 DNA reads TGTGCCTGGGGGGTACAGGGTACCAAAAACATTCAGTACTTC.

The V gene is TRBV25-1, the J gene TRBJ1-1; TRBD1 is a possible D gene (5 bases). Looked up from germline, CDR1 is MGHDK and CDR2 is SYGVNS. V lost 4 bases and J lost 4, with 10 bases in between. The CDR3 has 13 residues. CDR3 residues: CASSGQGGTEAFF. The CDR3 DNA reads as TGTGCCAGCAGTGGGCAGGGAGGCACTGAAGCTTTCTTT.